A selection of T cell receptor beta chains follows, all from one sample in a study of breast tumors, draining lymph nodes, adjacent tissues. MiXCR, run by TCRdb on the multiplex PCR reads, gives a single entry per CDR3 protein. The table has roughly 220,000 distinct CDR3 sequences, roughly a third seen once. The specimen sequenced was axillary lymph node tissue. These receptors came from a female donor with breast cancer. Some clones in this sample may be carry-over from other donors' samples. CDR3s include the opening cysteine and the closing phenylalanine or tryptophan. The order of the fields is D gene, clone size, J gene, V gene, CDR3 protein, CDR3 DNA. A D gene is named only where the DNA matches it firmly. The size entry is marked missing in some rows and otherwise reads once, few, many or a size class.

D: TRBD1
size: -
J: TRBJ1-2
V: TRBV6-5
CDR3: CASSYWTGSGYTF
DNA: TGTGCCAGCAGTTACTGGACAGGGAGTGGCTACACCTTC

D: TRBD2
size: few
J: TRBJ2-3
V: TRBV27
CDR3: CASRWGGTTVDTQYF
DNA: TGTGCCAGCAGGTGGGGAGGGACCACGGTGGATACGCAGTATTTT

D: -
size: -
J: TRBJ1-4
V: TRBV28
CDR3: CASTIGGSANEKLFF
DNA: TGTGCCAGCACCATTGGAGGATCGGCTAATGAAAAACTGTTTTTT

D: -
size: few
J: TRBJ2-7
V: TRBV11-2
CDR3: CASSLEGSPYEQYF
DNA: TGTGCCAGCAGCTTAGAGGGCAGTCCCTACGAGCAGTACTTC

D: TRBD1
size: many
J: TRBJ1-3
V: TRBV9
CDR3: CASSFRDRVFGGNTIYF
DNA: TGTGCCAGCAGCTTCCGGGACAGGGTCTTCGGTGGAAACACCATATATTTT

D: -
size: many
J: TRBJ2-7
V: TRBV12-3/TRBV12-4
CDR3: CASSLGGIYEQYF
DNA: TGTGCCAGCAGTTTAGGAGGGATCTACGAGCAGTACTTC

D: TRBD2
size: few
J: TRBJ2-1
V: TRBV30
CDR3: CAWTQTSGMNEQFF
DNA: TGTGCCTGGACTCAGACTAGCGGGATGAATGAGCAGTTCTTC

D: TRBD2
size: many
J: TRBJ2-1
V: TRBV2
CDR3: CASSSGLASYNEQFF
DNA: TGTGCCAGCAGTTCCGGACTAGCATCCTACAATGAGCAGTTCTTC

D: -
size: -
J: TRBJ1-6
V: TRBV20-1
CDR3: CSARALAGQNSPLHF
DNA: TGCAGTGCTAGGGCCCTAGCGGGACAAAATTCACCCCTCCACTTT

D: TRBD1
size: many
J: TRBJ2-3
V: TRBV5-1
CDR3: CASSLEGQGTDTQYF
DNA: TGCGCCAGCAGCTTGGAGGGACAGGGGACAGATACGCAGTATTTT

D: -
size: few
J: TRBJ2-1
V: TRBV20-1
CDR3: CSARDSAYNEQFF
DNA: TGCAGTGCTAGAGATTCGGCTTACAATGAGCAGTTCTTC

D: -
size: many
J: TRBJ1-4
V: TRBV5-1
CDR3: CASSFGQGNEKLFF
DNA: TGCGCCAGCAGCTTCGGGCAGGGGAATGAAAAACTGTTTTTT

D: -
size: many
J: TRBJ2-6
V: TRBV24-1
CDR3: CATSSAVPGANVLTF
DNA: TGTGCCACTTCCTCGGCAGTTCCCGGGGCCAACGTCCTGACTTTC

D: TRBD1
size: many
J: TRBJ2-7
V: TRBV6-6
CDR3: CASSYFPRDSYEQYF
DNA: TGTGCCAGCAGTTACTTCCCCCGGGACAGCTACGAGCAGTACTTC

D: TRBD2
size: many
J: TRBJ2-7
V: TRBV11-2
CDR3: CASSLDPAGLSGQYF
DNA: TGTGCCAGCAGCTTAGATCCAGCGGGGTTGTCCGGGCAGTACTTC

D: TRBD1
size: once
J: TRBJ2-5
V: TRBV10-3
CDR3: CAISESGGTETQYF
DNA: TGTGCCATCAGTGAGTCAGGGGGCACGGAGACCCAGTACTTC

D: TRBD2
size: -
J: TRBJ2-7
V: TRBV7-2
CDR3: CASSPLAAYEQYF
DNA: TGTGCCAGCAGCCCGCTAGCGGCCTACGAGCAGTACTTC

D: TRBD2
size: -
J: TRBJ2-3
V: TRBV6-4
CDR3: CASSPTSGGHTDTQYF
DNA: TGTGCCAGCAGTCCGACTAGCGGGGGCCACACAGATACGCAGTATTTT

D: -
size: many
J: TRBJ2-2
V: TRBV27
CDR3: CASSSGYTGELFF
DNA: TGTGCCAGCAGCTCCGGGTATACCGGGGAGCTGTTTTTT

D: TRBD1
size: -
J: TRBJ2-3
V: TRBV5-4
CDR3: CASSKITGTGDNEQYF
DNA: TGTGCCAGCAGCAAGATCACCGGGACAGGGGACAATGAGCAGTATTTT

D: -
size: many
J: TRBJ1-2
V: TRBV12-3/TRBV12-4
CDR3: CATSLGGNYGYTF
DNA: TGTGCCACTTCCTTGGGGGGTAACTATGGCTACACCTTC

D: -
size: -
J: TRBJ2-7
V: TRBV20-1
CDR3: CSVSGLSYEQYF
DNA: TGCAGTGTTTCAGGTTTGTCCTACGAGCAGTACTTC